Presented here are 5 T cell receptor beta chains from one specimen sequenced in a study of Ad26.COV2.S vaccination and SARS-CoV-2 variants. Treatment here: 19 received Ad26.COV2.S at low or high dose, single or two shots; 5 received placebo; per-sample allocation not given. Repertoires come from day 63 after the first vaccine or placebo injection. Some clones are missing from TCRdb's copy, which holds only in-frame ones; the method was immunoSEQ multiplex PCR. This sample has around 340,000 clones, with 75% to 90% found just once. The material sequenced was peripheral blood, taken in a trial of Ad26.COV2.S vaccine versus placebo. These receptors all come from a person between 18 and 59 years old who received the Ad26.COV2.S COVID-19 vaccine or a placebo.

This chain joins TRBV28 and TRBJ1-2; 8 bases match TRBD1. Per germline, CDR1 MDHEN and CDR2 SYDVKM. Germline trimming cut 3 bases from V and 3 bases from J; bases unmatched to any gene: 9. The CDR3 runs 16 residues. The CDR3 spells CASSFARETGDYGYTF. CDR3 nucleotides: TGTGCCAGCAGTTTCGCTCGCGAGACAGGGGACTATGGCTACACCTTC.

The chain has TRBV5-1 and TRBJ2-6; the D is unclear. The CDR3 is made up of 17 amino acids. V dropped 0 bases and J dropped 0 bases, with 10 bases sitting between them. From germline, CDR1 is SGHRS and CDR2 YFSETQ. CDR3: CASSLAAAASGANVLTF. The CDR3 DNA follows: TGCGCCAGCAGCTTGGCGGCAGCAGCCTCTGGGGCCAACGTCCTGACTTTC.

The V gene is TRBV6-5, the J gene TRBJ1-3; possibly TRBD1 for D (6 bases). This CDR3 spans 16 amino acids. V lost 2 bases and J lost 1, with 12 bases in between. Germline V CDR1 and CDR2: MNHEY, SVGAGI. For the CDR3, the DNA is TGTGCCAGCAGTTACACCGGAGGGGGTTCTGGAAACACCATATATTTT. As protein: CASSYTGGGSGNTIYF.

CDR3 bases: TGTGCCAGCGCCATTAGACAGGGGTCTAGCACAGATACGCAGTATTTT. Amino acid sequence: CASAIRQGSSTDTQYF. V usage is TRBV18 and J usage is TRBJ2-3, with 8 bases matching TRBD1. The V gene end was trimmed by 8 bases and the J gene end by 0 bases; junction bases not matched to a gene: 10. Germline V gene data show CDR1 as KGHSH and CDR2 as LQKENI. The CDR3 loop spans 16 amino acids.

This chain connects TRBV5-1 to TRBJ1-1; 8 positions match TRBD1. J was trimmed by 1 base and V by 0 bases; bases with no gene match: 8. The CDR3 runs 17 residues. Germline values: CDR1 SGHRS, CDR2 YFSETQ. In nucleotides, the CDR3 is TGCGCCAGCAGCTTGGGGACAGGGACCGGTGCGAACACTGAAGCTTTCTTT. Translation: CASSLGTGTGANTEAFF.